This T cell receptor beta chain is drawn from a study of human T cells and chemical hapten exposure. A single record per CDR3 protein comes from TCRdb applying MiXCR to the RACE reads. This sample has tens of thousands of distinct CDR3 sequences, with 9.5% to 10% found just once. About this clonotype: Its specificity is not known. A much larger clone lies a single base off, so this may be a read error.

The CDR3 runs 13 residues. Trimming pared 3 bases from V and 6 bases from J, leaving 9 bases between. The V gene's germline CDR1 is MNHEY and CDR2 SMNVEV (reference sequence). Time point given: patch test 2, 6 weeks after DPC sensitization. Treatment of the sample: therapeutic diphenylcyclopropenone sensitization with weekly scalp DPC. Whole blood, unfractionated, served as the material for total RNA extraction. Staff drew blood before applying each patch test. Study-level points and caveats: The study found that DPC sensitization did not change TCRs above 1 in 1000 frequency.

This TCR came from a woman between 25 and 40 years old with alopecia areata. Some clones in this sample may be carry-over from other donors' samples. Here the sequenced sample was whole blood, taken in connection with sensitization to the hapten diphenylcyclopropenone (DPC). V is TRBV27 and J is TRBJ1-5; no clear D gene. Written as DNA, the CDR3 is TGTGCCAGCAGTTTCCGGGATGGTCAGCCCCAGCATTTT. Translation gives CASSFRDGQPQHF.